Included here is one T cell receptor beta chain sequence, with context. A few counts support this clonotype. The target of this receptor is not known. One base away there is no much larger clone; base qualities are not given. Ficoll-Paque density gradient centrifugation was used to isolate PBMCs. The instrument was an Illumina NovaSeq 6000. TCRalpha and TCRbeta cDNA libraries were built by 5'RACE with constant-segment primers, adding sample barcodes and unique molecular identifiers. RNA was extracted from every sample with Trizol reagent. Library amplification was performed in two PCR steps, and a second sample barcode and Illumina TruSeq adapters were introduced in the second step. Sequencing of the libraries was done on an Illumina NovaSeq, producing 2 x 150 bp paired-end reads. The study's processing was this. The reads were demultiplexed and collapsed into UMI-guided consensus sequences using migec v1.2.7. Using mixcr v2.1.11, UMI consensuses were aligned to TRA and TRB V and J templates and then assembled into clonotypes. Clonotypes were classified as expanded or contracted when called significant by both edgeR and NoisET, with noise models trained on biological replicates. For edgeR calls, the cutoffs were a false discovery rate-adjusted p below 0.01 and a log2 fold-change threshold of 1. As an exploratory analysis of dynamics, max-normalized trajectories of the 1000 most abundant clonotypes were examined by PCA with hierarchical clustering. The CD4 or CD8 phenotype of responding clones was assigned using the separately sequenced CD4+ and CD8+ repertoires. TCRdb took the public reads, trimmed them with fastp at Q25, ran MiXCR for clone calling and kept in-frame beta chains. Every distinct CDR3 protein forms one entry, paired with its most common genes and DNA. Clone size and V and J calls follow TCRdb, not the original study. The sample table records about 250,000 distinct CDR3 sequences; 15% of these occur just once. The top ten constitute less than 2.5% of the sample.

The record originates from a study of T-cell memory formation after mild COVID-19 (dated by TCRdb to the early 2020s). At the level of the whole study: TCR sequence clusters from the two donors were found to be largely donor specific. Two young, previously healthy adult volunteers made up the cohort, one male and one female. T-cell clones expanding and contracting after mild COVID-19 in two donors were tracked by longitudinal TCRalpha and TCRbeta repertoire sequencing. Here is what the overall study found, with its caveats: Some responding clones were detected in pre-infection memory, suggesting pre-existing cross-reactive memory T cells joined the SARS-CoV-2 response. The study covered only a couple of mild cases, and larger cohorts including severe cases with pre-infection samples were considered necessary. Contracting CD4+ clones were found mainly in CM and EM memory subsets, while CD8+ clones were enriched in EMRA. Whether the second-wave clones peaking on day 37 were SARS-CoV-2 specific was not confirmed. Clones contracting from day 15 to 85 had balanced CD4/CD8 phenotypes, while a second wave expanding from day 15 to 37 was biased towards CD4+.

Reading from cysteine to phenylalanine, the CDR3 counts 12 amino acids. CDR3 DNA only is kept here, 36 bases in frame from base 1. At the junction V is shortened by 5 bases and J by 4 bases, with 7 bases in between. The germline V gene encodes CDR1 SGHVS and CDR2 FQNEAQ. The origin of this receptor is an adult woman who had mild COVID-19 (a few samples of this study predate the infection). The sample titles of this study are shuffled in the database, so cell type and time point are left out; the donor was told from shared clones. Sequencing was carried out using PBMCs or a T cell subset sorted from them (not recorded which). The chain uses TRBV7-8 and TRBJ2-3, with the D segment identity uncertain. The nucleotides read TGTGCCAGCAGCCATAACCCAGATACGCAGTATTTT. This sequence encodes CASSHNPDTQYF.